Listed below are T cell receptor beta chains from one sample, sequenced in a study of cytomegalovirus exposure and HLA in healthy donors. Repertoires were generated with immunoSEQ multiplex PCR, while TCRdb's copy carries only in-frame clones and drops some. The sample holds 160,000 or so clones, approximately 81% seen once. Sequenced: PBMCs. The receptor source for this set is a man aged 25 to 40 in good health and CMV-seropositive. Each CDR3 is given with its conserved first and last residue. A D gene is named only where the DNA matches it firmly. Only part of the rows carry a size: once, few, many, or a class if the clone is expanded.

d_call	j_call	v_call	clone_size	cdr3_nt	cdr3_aa
TRBD2	TRBJ2-5	TRBV6-4	.	TGTGCCAGCAGTGACCGACTAGCGGGAGAAGAGACCCAGTACTTC	CASSDRLAGEETQYF
TRBD2	TRBJ2-1	TRBV28	.	TGTGCCACCGGGGGGACTTCCTACAATGAGCAGTTCTTC	CATGGTSYNEQFF
.	TRBJ2-7	TRBV21-1	.	TGTGCCAGCGTAAATCACCGGGACAGGCCGACGGGGTACTACGAGCAGTACTTC	CASVNHRDRPTGYYEQYF
.	TRBJ1-6	TRBV5-6	.	TGTGCCAGCAGCTTTAAAACAGGGCTCAGCTCCTATAATTCACCCCTCCACTTT	CASSFKTGLSSYNSPLHF
TRBD2	TRBJ2-1	TRBV4-2	.	TGTGCCAGCAGCCAGGAGCGGGAGGTCTACAGGGAGCAGTTCTTC	CASSQEREVYREQFF
TRBD2	TRBJ2-1	TRBV23-1	.	TGCGCCAGCAGTCCAATGGGGGGGACCAATGACAATGAGCAGTTCTTC	CASSPMGGTNDNEQFF
.	TRBJ1-2	TRBV4-1	few	TGCGCCAGCAGCCAAGTCCTGGGCTCTGTCTATGGCTACACCTTC	CASSQVLGSVYGYTF
TRBD2	TRBJ2-2	TRBV7-6	.	TGTGCCAGCAGCTTAGGGGGACTAGGGTACACCGGGGAGCTGTTTTTT	CASSLGGLGYTGELFF
TRBD1	TRBJ2-7	TRBV5-1	.	TGCGCCAGCAGCTTCGGGGACAGGGAGGTAGGCGAGCAGTACTTC	CASSFGDREVGEQYF
.	TRBJ2-2	TRBV5-1	.	TGCGCCAGCAGCTTGGCCGAACTGAACACCGGGGAGCTGTTTTTT	CASSLAELNTGELFF
TRBD2	TRBJ2-1	TRBV15	.	TGTGCCACCAGGCCTTTTGTCGGGCTAGCGGGGATCAATGAGCAGTTCTTC	CATRPFVGLAGINEQFF
TRBD2	TRBJ2-3	TRBV11-2	.	TGTGCCAGCAGCCGGGGACTAGCGGGAACAGATACGCAGTATTTT	CASSRGLAGTDTQYF
TRBD1	TRBJ2-2	TRBV6-4	.	TGTGCCAGCGAGCTGGGACAGGGAATCGGGGAGCTGTTTTTT	CASELGQGIGELFF
.	TRBJ2-3	TRBV27	.	TGTGCCAGCAGGGGGCTAACCACAGATACGCAGTATTTT	CASRGLTTDTQYF
.	TRBJ2-1	TRBV28	once	TGTGCCAGCAACGAGGGGGGGTCCTACAATGAGCAGTTCTTC	CASNEGGSYNEQFF
TRBD2	TRBJ2-7	TRBV7-9	few	TGTGCCAGCAGCCTAAGGTTCGGGCGGGAGGGAAGCGAGCAGTACTTC	CASSLRFGREGSEQYF
.	TRBJ2-1	TRBV30	.	TGTGCCTGGAGTGCAGGGGTAGGTAATGAGCAGTTCTTC	CAWSAGVGNEQFF
TRBD2	TRBJ2-7	TRBV6-1	.	TGTGCCAGCAGCCTACTAGCGGGGGACCCGTCCGAGCAGTACTTC	CASSLLAGDPSEQYF
.	TRBJ2-5	TRBV6-6	once	TGTGCCAGCAGTTACTTGACAGGAGCATCAGAGACCCAGTACTTC	CASSYLTGASETQYF
.	TRBJ1-2	TRBV19	.	TGTGCCAGTAGTATCTCGGGACTCGGGGGCTACACCTTC	CASSISGLGGYTF
.	TRBJ2-2	TRBV7-6	.	TGTGCCAGCAGCTTAGCGGCAAACACCGGGGAGCTGTTTTTT	CASSLAANTGELFF
.	TRBJ2-1	TRBV28	.	TGTGCCAGCAGTCTAGACCTGGATGAGCAGTTCTTC	CASSLDLDEQFF
.	TRBJ2-5	TRBV5-1	.	TGCGCCAGCAGCGACCGGCTCCAGGGGAGGGACGGGACCCAGTACTTC	CASSDRLQGRDGTQYF
TRBD2	TRBJ2-1	TRBV13	few	TGTGCCAGCAGCTTAGGCGGGGGGAATGAGCAGTTCTTC	CASSLGGGNEQFF
.	TRBJ2-3	TRBV4-2	.	TGTGCCAGCAGCCAAGATAAGCGGATCACAGATACGCAGTATTTT	CASSQDKRITDTQYF
TRBD2	TRBJ2-1	TRBV7-3	few	TGTGCCAGCAGCTTAGAAGCGGGACTAGCGGGAGAGGCCTACAATGAGCAGTTCTTC	CASSLEAGLAGEAYNEQFF
TRBD2	TRBJ2-1	TRBV28	.	TGTGCCAGCAGTTCAAACCCTAGCGGGAGGGCCTCCAATGAGCAGTTCTTC	CASSSNPSGRASNEQFF
.	TRBJ2-1	TRBV6-4	once	TGTGCCAGCAGCGCCCGAGAATACAATGAGCAGTTCTTC	CASSAREYNEQFF
.	TRBJ2-5	TRBV15	.	TGTGCCACCAGCAGACAGGGACTGGCCCAAGAGACCCAGTACTTC	CATSRQGLAQETQYF
.	TRBJ2-3	TRBV6-1	.	TGTGCCAGCGGCCTGCGGGGAGATACGCAGTATTTT	CASGLRGDTQYF
TRBD1	TRBJ2-2	TRBV18	.	TGTGCCAGCTCACAGGGGGCAAACACCGGGGAGCTGTTTTTT	CASSQGANTGELFF
.	TRBJ2-1	TRBV10-1	.	TGCGCCAGCAGTGAGTTTGAGGGAGCCGCCTACAATGAGCAGTTCTTC	CASSEFEGAAYNEQFF
TRBD2	TRBJ2-1	TRBV5-4	.	TGTGCCAGCAGTAGCCGCCAGCGGGGAACCTACAATGAGCAGTTCTTC	CASSSRQRGTYNEQFF
TRBD1	TRBJ2-7	TRBV7-9	few	TGTGCCAGCAGCTCCGGGACAGGGGTCCACGAGCAGTACTTC	CASSSGTGVHEQYF
.	TRBJ2-5	TRBV11-1	.	TGTGCCAGCAGCTTCGGCGGGCCTATTGAGACCCAGTACTTC	CASSFGGPIETQYF
TRBD1	TRBJ1-2	TRBV5-1	.	TGCGCCAGCAGCGCCGGGACAGGGGGCCTAGGCTACACCTTC	CASSAGTGGLGYTF
.	TRBJ2-7	TRBV4-3	.	TGCGCCAGCAGCCAAGATCTTGGGCAGTACGAGCAGTACTTC	CASSQDLGQYEQYF
.	TRBJ1-3	TRBV9	.	TGTGCCAGCAGCCCCATCTCCACAGGCCGCTCTGGAAACACCATATATTTT	CASSPISTGRSGNTIYF
.	TRBJ2-5	TRBV1	.	TGCACCAGCAGCCCAAGCGGGAGCCCCCAAGAGACCCAGTACTTC	CTSSPSGSPQETQYF
.	TRBJ1-2	TRBV7-2	.	TGTGCCAGCAGCTTAGATTCCAGGAACAACTATGGCTACACCTTC	CASSLDSRNNYGYTF
TRBD1	TRBJ1-2	TRBV28	.	TGTGCCAGCAGCCTAAGAGGACAGGGTTTAATCGGGTATGGCTACACCTTC	CASSLRGQGLIGYGYTF
.	TRBJ1-5	TRBV19	few	TGTGCCAGTAGTATCGGAGGGGAACGGCAGCCCCAGCATTTT	CASSIGGERQPQHF
.	TRBJ1-5	TRBV6-1	few	TGTGCCAGCAGTGAACGGGAGGGACCCAATCAGCCCCAGCATTTT	CASSEREGPNQPQHF
.	TRBJ2-2	TRBV6-5	.	TGTGCCAGCAGTCCCCGACAGATGTCCGGGGAGCTGTTTTTT	CASSPRQMSGELFF
.	TRBJ2-2	TRBV4-3	few	TGCGCCAGCAGCCAAAACCATTTGAGCGCCGGGGAGCTGTTTTTT	CASSQNHLSAGELFF
.	TRBJ1-6	TRBV7-3	.	TGTGCCAGCAGCTTAATCGGGAGGAATTCACCCCTCCACTTT	CASSLIGRNSPLHF
.	TRBJ2-1	TRBV7-2	.	TGTGCCAGCAGCTTATCCCCAGATTCCTACAATGAGCAGTTCTTC	CASSLSPDSYNEQFF
.	TRBJ2-3	TRBV21-1	.	TGTGCCAGCACCTGCGAGGCGCCCGGCACAGATACGCAGTATTTT	CASTCEAPGTDTQYF
TRBD1	TRBJ2-1	TRBV5-4	.	TGTGCCAGCAGCTTGGGGCCCTCTGGACAGGGGGGTCCGTACAATGAGCAGTTCTTC	CASSLGPSGQGGPYNEQFF
TRBD2	TRBJ2-3	TRBV5-1	.	TGCGCCAGCAGCCGGACTAGCGGTAGCACAGATACGCAGTATTTT	CASSRTSGSTDTQYF
TRBD1	TRBJ2-7	TRBV7-9	few	TGTGCCAGCAGCTCTGCCCGGACAGGGATTGCCTACGAGCAGTACTTC	CASSSARTGIAYEQYF
TRBD2	TRBJ2-5	TRBV5-6	.	TGTGCCAGCAGCTTGGGTTTAGCGGGGGGGCCTGAGGAGACCCAGTACTTC	CASSLGLAGGPEETQYF
TRBD1	TRBJ1-6	TRBV19	.	TGTGCCAGTAGCCAGAGGACAGGGGGCGATTCACCCCTCCACTTT	CASSQRTGGDSPLHF